Below are 17 T cell receptor beta chains sequenced from a single sample in a study of technical replicates of blood from several donors. Sequencing was performed with immunoSEQ multiplex PCR; in TCRdb, only in-frame clones are kept and a portion is missing. The sample holds approximately 51,000 clones, 90% to 95% seen once. Sequencing was performed on PBMCs. The receptors here all came from a human donor in good health. Some clones in this sample may be carry-over from other donors' samples.

This clone appeared a single time. The V and J genes are TRBV6-1 and TRBJ2-5, with no clear D. Trimming pared 2 bases from V and 7 bases from J, leaving 5 bases between. The CDR3 contains 11 residues. CDR1 MNHNS and CDR2 SASEGT come from the germline V gene. The CDR3 protein is CASSEFVTQYF. CDR3 sequence (DNA): TGTGCCAGCAGTGAATTCGTGACCCAGTACTTC.

The chain combines TRBV7-2 with TRBJ2-2, with D maybe TRBD1 (5 bases). The CDR3 covers 15 residues. V was cut by 3 bases and J by 0 bases, with 8 bases left in between. Germline lookup yields CDR1 SGHTA and CDR2 FQGNSA. The CDR3, as DNA: TGTGCCAGCAGCTTGGGGCTAGCGAACACCGGGGAGCTGTTTTTT. Protein sequence: CASSLGLANTGELFF.

This chain links TRBV9 with TRBJ1-6; perhaps TRBD1 as D (6 bases). V lost 4 bases, J lost 6 bases, and 20 bases lay in between. CDR3 length: 17 residues. CDR1 SGDLS and CDR2 YYNGEE come from the germline V gene. The CDR3 bases are TGTGCCAGCAGCCCGGAGCGGGGGGCGCAGTCTAATTCACCCCTCCACTTT. It specifies CASSPERGAQSNSPLHF. Variable domain in full (rest from reference TRBV9 and TRBJ1-6): DSGVTQTPKHLITATGQRVTLRCSPRSGDLSVYWYQQSLDQGLQFLIQYYNGEERAKGNILERFSAQQFPDLHSELNLSSLELGDSALYFCASSPERGAQSNSPLHFGNGTRLTVT.

This chain links TRBV5-4 with TRBJ2-3, with TRBD2 identical over 9 bases. CDR3 length: 17 residues. In germline, CDR1 is SGHNT, CDR2 YYREEE (reference sequence). V lost 3 bases, J lost 5 bases, and 13 bases stayed unmatched. For the CDR3, the DNA is TGTGCCAGCAGCTCCCAGGGGCGGGGGGGCGGTAAAGATACGCAGTATTTT. Protein sequence: CASSSQGRGGGKDTQYF.

This chain connects TRBV5-1 to TRBJ2-5, with 9 nucleotides matching TRBD2. The CDR3 runs 14 residues. With V trimmed by 4 bases and J by 7 bases, 8 bases remained unmatched. Per germline, CDR1 SGHRS and CDR2 YFSETQ. The CDR3 region is CASSLSSGEGTQYF. CDR3 coding DNA: TGCGCCAGCAGCCTCTCTAGCGGGGAGGGGACCCAGTACTTC.

The rearrangement uses TRBV10-3 and TRBJ1-1; 9 bases align to TRBD1. In germline, CDR1 is ENHRY, CDR2 SYGVKD. This CDR3 region has 13 residues. V dropped 4 bases and J dropped 4; count of bases not matched to a gene: 1. CDR3 amino acids: CAISGQGGTEAFF. As DNA, the CDR3 is TGTGCCATCAGTGGACAGGGGGGCACTGAAGCTTTCTTT.

The chain links TRBV18 to TRBJ2-6; TRBD1 matches at 9 bases. Germline CDR1 is KGHSH and CDR2 is LQKENI. This CDR3 has 18 residues. Losses at the gene ends were 3 bases for V and 0 bases for J; bases not matched to a gene: 6. CDR3 DNA: TGTGCCAGCTCACCCCCGGGACAGGGCCTCTCTGGGGCCAACGTCCTGACTTTC. Encoded protein: CASSPPGQGLSGANVLTF. The variable domain in full, with the rest retrieved from reference TRBV18 and TRBJ2-6, is NAGVMQNPRHLVRRRGQEARLRCSPMKGHSHVYWYRQLPEEGLKFMVYLQKENIIDESGMPKERFSAEFPKEGPSILRIQQVVRGDSAAYFCASSPPGQGLSGANVLTFGAGSRLTVL.

This sequence joins TRBV7-2 and TRBJ2-1, with 8 bases aligning to TRBD2. Germline CDR1 reads SGHTA; CDR2 reads FQGNSA. The ends lost 0 bases at V and 7 bases at J; junction bases unmatched: 11. This CDR3 has 17 residues. CDR3: CASSLAGGGTPWNEQFF. The DNA for the CDR3 is TGTGCCAGCAGCTTAGCAGGCGGGGGGACACCTTGGAATGAGCAGTTCTTC.

V usage is TRBV5-6 and J usage is TRBJ1-2, with TRBD1 identical over 9 bases. V lost 0 bases and J lost 6; bases outside the gene matches: 0. Germline CDR1 and CDR2: SGHDT and YYEEEE. The CDR3 consists of 13 residues. The CDR3 spells CASSLGTGDGYTF. The CDR3 DNA sequence: TGTGCCAGCAGCTTGGGGACAGGGGATGGCTACACCTTC.

V and J are TRBV5-8 and TRBJ1-1; a weak D match, TRBD1 (5 bases). The CDR3 runs to 15 residues. Germline CDR1 is SGHTS and CDR2 is YDEGEE. Trimming pared 4 bases from V and 1 base from J, leaving 14 bases between. For the CDR3, the DNA is TGTGCCAGCAGCAGGCAGACAGCCGCGAACACTGAAGCTTTCTTT. Protein sequence: CASSRQTAANTEAFF.

In DNA form, the CDR3 reads TGCGCCAGCAGCTACACACAGAACACTGAAGCTTTCTTT. Translation: CASSYTQNTEAFF. The chain has TRBV5-1 and TRBJ1-1; no clear D gene. CDR1 and CDR2 from the germline V gene are SGHRS and YFSETQ. The V gene lost 3 bases and the J gene lost 1 base, with 7 bases spanning the gap. The CDR3 covers 13 residues.

J is TRBJ2-3 and V is TRBV6-5; D possibly corresponds to TRBD1 (6 bases). V gave up 4 bases and J gave up 1 base, with 15 bases separating them. The CDR3 extends over 16 amino acids. Germline lookup yields CDR1 MNHEY and CDR2 SVGAGI. The CDR3 reads CASSFGQPWGTDTQYF. The CDR3 coding sequence is TGTGCCAGCAGTTTTGGACAGCCCTGGGGCACAGATACGCAGTATTTT.

The chain carries TRBV7-2 and TRBJ2-1, with 8 bases fitting TRBD2. Germline values: CDR1 SGHTA, CDR2 FQGNSA. The CDR3 spans 15 residues. The ends lost 6 bases at V and 1 base at J; junction bases unmatched: 5. The CDR3 coding sequence is TGTGCCAGCAGAGTTCGCGGGGGGTCCTACAATGAGCAGTTCTTC. Translated: CASRVRGGSYNEQFF.

The rearrangement joins TRBV4-1 to TRBJ2-1, with 10 bases lining up with TRBD2. With V trimmed by 2 bases and J by 7 bases, 2 bases remained unmatched. The CDR3 has 14 residues. Germline-derived CDR1 and CDR2 are MGHRA and YSYEKL. The CDR3 sequence: CASSQWTSGNEQFF. For the CDR3, the DNA is TGCGCCAGCAGCCAATGGACTAGCGGTAATGAGCAGTTCTTC.

This CDR3 reads CATRRQGGSYEQYF. The CDR3, as DNA: TGTGCCACCAGACGACAGGGTGGCAGCTACGAGCAGTACTTC. The chain joins TRBV6-5 to TRBJ2-7, with 7 bases lining up with TRBD1. The V gene end was trimmed by 10 bases and the J gene end by 3 bases; junction bases not matched to a gene: 12. The V gene's germline CDR1 is MNHEY and CDR2 SVGAGI. This CDR3 region has 14 residues.

The DNA of the CDR3 is TGTGCCAGCAGCGCCCAGGATACGCAGTATTTT. Translated, it gives CASSAQDTQYF. The chain combines TRBV9 with TRBJ2-3; no reliable D call. V lost 3 bases, J lost 6 bases, and 5 bases lay in between. From germline, CDR1 is SGDLS and CDR2 YYNGEE. The CDR3 spans 11 residues.

This chain joins TRBV27 and TRBJ1-3; unclear D gene. Germline CDR1 is MNHEY and CDR2 is SMNVEV (reference sequence). The CDR3 runs 15 residues. V lost 4 bases to trimming and J lost 4 bases, with 14 bases between them. CDR3 protein: CASSSEGLGGNTIYF. CDR3 nucleotide sequence: TGTGCCAGCAGTTCTGAGGGCTTGGGAGGAAACACCATATATTTT.